Sequencing of this TCR beta chain was carried out in a study of blood T cell repertoires in COVID-19 (dated by TCRdb to 2019 to 2021). Looking at the study overall: Samples from collaborators originated in the United States, Italy and Spain and spanned both the acute and convalescent phases of COVID-19. The prospective study material was composed of cDNA or gDNA derived from T cells, B-cell-depleted T cells, or PBMCs. Subjects who had been exposed to COVID-19, were actively infected with it, or had recovered from it provided the deeply sampled blood TCRbeta repertoires that made up the dataset. A freely available public database, intended as a resource for researchers studying the immune response to SARS-CoV-2, is where the repertoires were released. The samples were drawn from the first 160 participants of the ongoing ImmuneRACE study and from 950 to 1,500 subjects provided by 6 global collaborators. Nearly every sample came with metadata listing a de-identified subject ID, COVID-19 status, age in years and sex. Where HLA class I and class II types were available, the types were taken from metadata supplied by the sample provider, not from assay-based typing. The full study reports these points: Clinical and demographic metadata were provided uncurated, with the amount varying by source and participant.

Worth noting for this clone: What this receptor recognizes is not known. No base quality values were provided; no much bigger clone lies one nucleotide off.

As encoded in the germline V gene (reference sequence), CDR1 is WNHNN while CDR2 is SYGVQD. From the cysteine through the phenylalanine, the CDR3 covers 14 amino acids. Kept here is only the CDR3 DNA, which spans 42 bases and is read in frame from base 1. Trimming leaves V shorter by 10 bases and J shorter by 3 bases, with the junction holding 7 bases beyond the gene matches. The collaborating institutions used their own protocols to collect whole blood in K2EDTA tubes. For TCRbeta analysis, collaborator samples were shipped as frozen whole blood, as isolated PBMCs, or as DNA extracted from either sample type. TCRbeta CDR3 regions were amplified from genomic DNA using the immunoSEQ Assay, a bias-controlled multiplex PCR. The study's processing was this. Nucleated cell counts per sample were estimated from amplification of reference gene primers within the assay. Sequence reads were collapsed and filtered to measure the absolute abundance of every unique TCRbeta CDR3 rearrangement. For each sample, productive Simpson clonality was calculated as the square root of Simpson's diversity index across productive rearrangements. The immuneACCESS repertoire file appears here via TCRdb, limited to in-frame rearrangements. These files lack a portion of the clones; in checked studies, under half of the deficit traces to unresolved V genes, and the cause of the others is not known. V and J calls plus clone size are reproduced from that table; the DNA served to infer D and trimming. For this sample there are around 380,000 clones; over 65% appear just once. The top ten constitute around 1% of the sample.

The chain joins TRBV10-1 to TRBJ2-1; 9 bases in the junction line up with TRBD2. The sequence was obtained from a human donor with acute or convalescent COVID-19. The donor label of this sample is uncertain. Sequencing used peripheral blood. The bases read TGCGCCACCTTAGCGGGAGCCGACTACAATGAGCAGTTCTTC. It translates as CATLAGADYNEQFF.